The 26 T cell receptor beta chains given below trace back to one sample, sequenced in a study of blood T cells in healthy people across ages. With a J-beta primer mix and a sample-barcoded 5' primer, a second PCR ran about 6 to 11 cycles. TCRdb used MiXCR to reprocess the 5' RACE reads, holding one entry per CDR3 protein. Of 1.5 million to 2 million distinct CDR3 sequences in the sample, approximately 30% are singletons; the top ten hold about 7.7%. Specimen: blood. The source of these receptors is a woman aged 30 to 39 in good health.

In its sample, this clonotype was seen many times. The chain has TRBV3-1 and TRBJ1-2; D is unclear. From germline, CDR1 is LGHDT and CDR2 YNNKEL (reference sequence). The CDR3 has 13 amino acids. V dropped 8 bases and J dropped 2 bases, with 12 bases sitting between them. The CDR3, as DNA: TGTGCCAGCGCATCGGACGGAAACTATGGCTACACCTTC. Its protein product is CASASDGNYGYTF.

This clonotype came up many times. The chain is built from TRBV5-5 and TRBJ2-6; D uncertain. Trimming stripped 2 bases from V and 0 bases from J, with 9 bases between. The CDR3 totals 16 residues. Per the germline V gene, CDR1 is SGHKS and CDR2 is YYEKEE (reference sequence). The CDR3 DNA follows: TGTGCCAGCAGCTTTCTCCTGAGCTCTGGGGCCAACGTCCTGACTTTC. It yields the protein CASSFLLSSGANVLTF.

This clonotype came up a few times. V is TRBV24-1 and J is TRBJ2-1, with a tentative D call TRBD1 (7 bases). Between the trimmed V and J ends, which lost 6 bases and 0 bases, there was a span of 14 bases. There are 16 residues in the CDR3. Germline-derived CDR1 and CDR2 are KGHDR and SFDVKD. CDR3 region: CATSPSQGGSYNEQFF. CDR3 in DNA: TGTGCCACCAGTCCGTCCCAGGGGGGCTCCTACAATGAGCAGTTCTTC.

On this clonotype itself: It may be a read error: a sequence one base away is much more abundant. The chain recombines TRBV29-1 with TRBJ1-2, with D hard to call. The CDR3 consists of 12 residues. CDR1 is SQVTM, CDR2 ANQGSEA, per germline. DNA of the CDR3: TGCAGCGTTGAATACTCCTCCTATGGCCACACCTTC. Its translation: CSVEYSSYGHTF. Combining the CDR3 with reference TRBV29-1 and TRBJ1-2 gives the whole variable domain SAVISQKPSRDICQRGTSLTIQCQVDSQVTMMFWYRQQPGQSLTLIATANQGSEATYESGFVIDKFPISRPNLTFSTLTVSNMSPEDSSIYLCSVEYSSYGHTFGSGTRLTVV.

The chain joins TRBV25-1 to TRBJ2-7; TRBD1 matches at 7 bases. This CDR3 comprises 13 residues. Unmatched junction bases numbered 4, after V lost 3 bases and J lost 5 bases. CDR1 and CDR2 from the germline V gene are MGHDK and SYGVNS. The DNA of the CDR3 is TGTGCCAGCAGTGAGACCGGGACAGACGAGCAGTACTTC. Translation: CASSETGTDEQYF.

This clonotype was counted a few times. The J gene is TRBJ2-1, the V gene TRBV6-5, with a weak D call TRBD2 (5 bases). The CDR3 has 16 residues. Between the trimmed V and J ends, which lost 10 bases and 7 bases, there was a span of 26 bases. Germline assignment: CDR1 MNHEY and CDR2 SVGAGI. The CDR3 sequence: CATRTLGLGIGNEQFF. CDR3 bases: TGTGCCACCAGAACCTTAGGACTGGGAATTGGTAATGAGCAGTTCTTC.

CDR3 bases: TGTGCCAGCAGTCGGGGCCAGGGCACTGAAGCTTTCTTT. Amino acids: CASSRGQGTEAFF. The chain uses TRBV12-3 or TRBV12-4 and TRBJ1-1; maybe TRBD1 (5 bases). This CDR3 spans 13 amino acids. Trimming took off 5 bases at V and 4 bases at J, with 11 bases between the two ends.

J is TRBJ2-5 and V is TRBV5-1; no clear D. Germline CDR1 and CDR2: SGHRS and YFSETQ. V dropped 2 bases and J dropped 1 base, with 12 bases sitting between them. The CDR3 has 15 amino acids. The CDR3 coding sequence is TGCGCCAGCAGCTTATATACGGGCTCCCAAGAGACCCAGTACTTC. This codes for CASSLYTGSQETQYF. Full variable domain (outside the CDR3, taken from reference TRBV5-1 and TRBJ2-5): KAGVTQTPRYLIKTRGQQVTLSCSPISGHRSVSWYQQTPGQGLQFLFEYFSETQRNKGNFPGRFSGRQFSNSRSEMNVSTLELGDSALYLCASSLYTGSQETQYFGPGTRLLVL.

The V gene is TRBV2, the J gene TRBJ1-2; D gene uncertain. V was shortened by 3 bases and J by 3 bases, with 8 bases between the two germline ends. The CDR3 length is 13 residues. Germline V CDR1 and CDR2: SNHLY, FYNNEI. This CDR3 is CASSDRDYYGYTF. CDR3 nucleotides: TGTGCCAGCAGTGACCGGGATTACTATGGCTACACCTTC.

This clonotype was observed once. This chain connects TRBV12-3 or TRBV12-4 to TRBJ1-4, with D maybe TRBD1 (5 bases). V was shortened by 3 bases and J by 11 bases, with 13 bases between the two germline ends. There are 13 residues in the CDR3. The CDR3 region is CASSFGWGDKLFF. The CDR3, as DNA: TGTGCCAGCAGTTTCGGTTGGGGGGACAAACTGTTTTTT.

CDR3 coding DNA: TGTGCCAGCAGCAAAGAGGCTAGCGGGAGCTACGAGCAGTACTTC. It yields the protein CASSKEASGSYEQYF. V is TRBV7-9 and J is TRBJ2-7; 10 nucleotides match TRBD2. J gave up 3 bases and V 5 bases, and 7 bases lay outside the gene matches. This CDR3 is built from 15 residues. CDR1 and CDR2 (germline): SEHNR, FQNEAQ (reference sequence).

This clonotype was recorded at least ten times. The V gene is TRBV20-1, the J gene TRBJ2-6; no reliable D call. The CDR3 is made up of 13 amino acids. Germline-derived CDR1 and CDR2 are DFQATT and SNEGSKA (reference sequence). V was pared by 6 bases and J by 2 bases, with 8 bases between. The DNA for the CDR3 is TGCAGTGCATATGAGCCTGGGGCCAACGTCCTGACTTTC. This sequence encodes CSAYEPGANVLTF.

V is TRBV20-1 and J is TRBJ2-1, with TRBD1 as a possible D gene (5 bases). Germline V gene sequence: CDR1 DFQATT, CDR2 SNEGSKA (reference sequence). The CDR3 has 14 amino acids. V was clipped by 0 bases and J by 6 bases, with 12 bases between them. For the CDR3, the DNA is TGCAGTGCTAGAGATCCCGCAGGGTCCAATGAGCAGTTCTTC. Its translation: CSARDPAGSNEQFF.

With respect to this clonotype: A much more abundant neighbour one base away suggests this may be a read error. The V gene is TRBV6-5, the J gene TRBJ2-1; D is possibly TRBD2 (6 bases). There are 16 residues in the CDR3. Germline V gene data show CDR1 as MNHEY and CDR2 as SVGAGI. CDR3 residues: CAGRTLAGSSYNEQFF. For the CDR3, the DNA is TGTGCCGGCAGGACCCTGGCGGGGAGCTCCTACAATGAGCAGTTCTTC.

V usage is TRBV9 and J usage is TRBJ1-1; D may be TRBD1 (6 bases). CDR3 length equals 14 residues. Germline assignment: CDR1 SGDLS and CDR2 YYNGEE. V lost 3 bases, J lost 0 bases, and 9 bases lay in between. The CDR3 DNA is TGTGCCAGCAGCGCCAGGGGTGTGAACACTGAAGCTTTCTTT. Encoded protein: CASSARGVNTEAFF.

The chain uses TRBV6-2 or TRBV6-3 and TRBJ1-5; D uncertain. The germline CDR1 and CDR2 sequences are MNHEY and SVGEGT. The CDR3 has 12 residues. V was cut by 5 bases and J by 6 bases, with 8 bases left in between. This CDR3 reads CASSELGQPQHF. CDR3 coding DNA: TGTGCCAGCAGTGAATTGGGTCAGCCCCAGCATTTT.

This clonotype has ten or more counts. The chain is built from TRBV18 and TRBJ2-7; a possible D gene is TRBD2 (5 bases). Germline V gives CDR1 KGHSH, CDR2 LQKENI. The CDR3 has 14 amino acids. The V end lost 5 bases, the J end lost 3 bases, and 14 bases lay between the germline ends. For the CDR3, the DNA is TGTGCCAGCTCATCGGGGATCTCGGTCTACGAGCAGTACTTC. This gives the protein CASSSGISVYEQYF. The variable domain in full, with the rest retrieved from reference TRBV18 and TRBJ2-7, is NAGVMQNPRHLVRRRGQEARLRCSPMKGHSHVYWYRQLPEEGLKFMVYLQKENIIDESGMPKERFSAEFPKEGPSILRIQQVVRGDSAAYFCASSSGISVYEQYFGPGTRLTVT.

This clonotype has a handful of counts. This sequence joins TRBV7-2 and TRBJ2-6, with a tentative D call TRBD1 (5 bases). Germline assignment: CDR1 SGHTA and CDR2 FQGNSA. This CDR3 comprises 17 residues. The V end lost 5 bases, the J end lost 2 bases, and 16 bases lay between the germline ends. This chain's CDR3 is CASSPTQGVPGANVLTF. CDR3 nucleotides: TGTGCCAGCAGCCCCACGCAAGGGGTCCCTGGGGCCAACGTCCTGACTTTC.

This clonotype was found a few times. V usage is TRBV5-1 and J usage is TRBJ1-5; D is ambiguous. This CDR3 region has 13 residues. Germline V gives CDR1 SGHRS, CDR2 YFSETQ. The ends were cut back, 0 bases at V and 6 bases at J, with 7 bases in the middle. DNA of the CDR3: TGCGCCAGCAGCTTGGATCTGTCTCAGCCCCAGCATTTT. It is translated as CASSLDLSQPQHF. The variable domain in full, completed from reference TRBV5-1 and TRBJ1-5, reads KAGVTQTPRYLIKTRGQQVTLSCSPISGHRSVSWYQQTPGQGLQFLFEYFSETQRNKGNFPGRFSGRQFSNSRSEMNVSTLELGDSALYLCASSLDLSQPQHFGDGTRLSIL.

V and J are TRBV20-1 and TRBJ2-3, with 8 bases matching TRBD1. V trimming: 4 bases; J trimming: 4 bases; junction bases outside the gene matches: 10. Germline V gene lookup returns CDR1 DFQATT and CDR2 SNEGSKA (reference sequence). This CDR3 is built from 15 residues. The CDR3 sequence is CSATFTMTGADTQYF. CDR3 coding DNA: TGCAGTGCTACCTTTACTATGACAGGGGCAGATACGCAGTATTTT.

This clonotype was picked up a small number of times. The chain couples TRBV20-1 to TRBJ2-7, with TRBD2 identical over 11 bases. Germline CDR1 reads DFQATT; CDR2 reads SNEGSKA (reference sequence). Trimming took 4 bases from V and 2 from J; bases not matched to a gene: 7. The CDR3 consists of 15 residues. DNA for the CDR3: TGCAGTGCTACTCATCTAGCGGGGGGACCCTACGAGCAGTACTTC. Protein product: CSATHLAGGPYEQYF.

The CDR3 DNA sequence: TGCAGTGCTATTCCGGGGACCTCCTACGAGCAGTACTTC. This gives the protein CSAIPGTSYEQYF. The J gene is TRBJ2-7, the V gene TRBV20-1; D tentatively fits TRBD1 or TRBD2 (5 bases each). V gave up 4 bases and J gave up 0 bases, with 10 bases separating them. The germline CDR1 and CDR2 sequences are DFQATT and SNEGSKA (reference sequence). The CDR3 is 13 amino acids.

In this sample, this clonotype turned up many times. The chain links TRBV29-1 to TRBJ1-2; D remains ambiguous. The CDR3 runs 11 residues. V was cut by 4 bases and J by 7 bases, with 10 bases left in between. CDR1 and CDR2 from the germline V gene are SQVTM and ANQGSEA. In DNA form, the CDR3 reads TGCAGCGTTGGAGGCGAGCGTGGCTACACCTTC. Its protein is CSVGGERGYTF.

There are a few counts of this clonotype. This CDR3 is CSVDGGGANTGELFF. The CDR3, as DNA: TGCAGCGTTGACGGCGGGGGGGCCAACACCGGGGAGCTGTTTTTT. This sequence joins TRBV29-1 and TRBJ2-2; TRBD2 matches 9 bases. The V and J ends lost 3 bases and 2 bases, in that order; junction bases with no gene match: 4. Germline values: CDR1 SQVTM, CDR2 ANQGSEA. The CDR3 covers 15 residues.

This clonotype was found once. The V and J genes are TRBV6-6 and TRBJ2-5; D is perhaps TRBD1 (6 bases). The germline gives CDR1 MNHNY, CDR2 SVGAGI (reference sequence). This CDR3 has 14 residues. CDR3 protein: CASQGRDTKETQYF. The CDR3 DNA sequence: TGTGCGTCCCAGGGTCGGGACACAAAAGAGACCCAGTACTTC.

This clonotype came up many times. The J gene is TRBJ2-7, the V gene TRBV28, with D tentatively TRBD1 (5 bases). The CDR3 has 14 amino acids. CDR1 is MDHEN, CDR2 SYDVKM, per germline. Trimming stripped 5 bases from V and 2 bases from J, with 13 bases between. The CDR3 region has the DNA TGTGCCAGCAGTCCTACAGGATCAGCCTACGAGCAGTACTTC. This translates into CASSPTGSAYEQYF.